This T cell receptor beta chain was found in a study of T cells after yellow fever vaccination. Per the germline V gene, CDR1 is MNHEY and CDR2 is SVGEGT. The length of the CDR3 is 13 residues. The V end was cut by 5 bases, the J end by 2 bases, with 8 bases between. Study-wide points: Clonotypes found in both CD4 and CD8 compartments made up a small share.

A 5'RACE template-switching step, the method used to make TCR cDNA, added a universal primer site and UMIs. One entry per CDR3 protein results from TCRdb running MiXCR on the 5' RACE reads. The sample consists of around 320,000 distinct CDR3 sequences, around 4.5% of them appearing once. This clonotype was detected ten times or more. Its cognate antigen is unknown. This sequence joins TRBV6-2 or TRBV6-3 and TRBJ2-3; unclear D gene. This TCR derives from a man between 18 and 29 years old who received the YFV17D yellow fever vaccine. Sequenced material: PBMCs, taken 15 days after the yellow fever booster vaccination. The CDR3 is CASSIGDTDTQYF. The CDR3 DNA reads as TGTGCCAGCAGTATTGGAGACACAGATACGCAGTATTTT.